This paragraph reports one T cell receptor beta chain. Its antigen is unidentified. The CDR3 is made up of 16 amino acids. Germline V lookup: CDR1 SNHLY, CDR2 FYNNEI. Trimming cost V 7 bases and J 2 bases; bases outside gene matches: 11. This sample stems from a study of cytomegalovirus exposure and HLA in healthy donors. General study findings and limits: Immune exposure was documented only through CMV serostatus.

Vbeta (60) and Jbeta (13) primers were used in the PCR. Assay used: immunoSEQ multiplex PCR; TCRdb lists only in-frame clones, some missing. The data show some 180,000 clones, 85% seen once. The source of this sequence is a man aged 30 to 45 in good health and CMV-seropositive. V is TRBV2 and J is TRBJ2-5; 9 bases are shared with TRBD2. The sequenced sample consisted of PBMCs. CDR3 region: CASKGLAGPVQETQYF. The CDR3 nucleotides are TGTGCCAGCAAGGGTCTAGCGGGACCCGTACAAGAGACCCAGTACTTC.